The present T cell receptor beta chain was sequenced within a study of cytomegalovirus exposure and HLA in healthy donors. Whole-study results and caveats: CMV serostatus was the sole immune exposure data available. In a later analysis, common viral pathogens appeared linked to several of the most significant clusters. An analysis done earlier found most TCR beta V segments productive about 87% or about 30% of the time. The HLA-A and HLA-B alleles of most subjects were reportedly predicted accurately from TCR beta sequences.

With regard to this clone: The antigen is not known.

PCR amplification relied on 60 Vbeta primers (plus 13 Jbeta primers). The data were produced by immunoSEQ multiplex PCR, yet TCRdb's version contains in-frame clones alone and is incomplete. The sample has 120,000 or so clones, roughly 80% seen once. The CDR3 is 13 residues long. The V segment lost 4 bases and the J segment 5 bases; nucleotides outside the gene matches: 2. Germline lookup yields CDR1 SGHTA and CDR2 FQGTGA. The V and J genes are TRBV7-3 and TRBJ1-5, with 7 bases fitting TRBD1. The specimen sequenced was PBMCs. The clonotype was recovered from a female donor in good health and CMV-seropositive. CDR3 in amino acids: CASSSDRDQPQHF. The CDR3 DNA sequence: TGTGCCAGCAGCTCCGACAGGGATCAGCCCCAGCATTTT.